A selection of T cell receptor beta chains follows, all from one sample in a study of blood T cell repertoires in COVID-19. Here immunoSEQ multiplex PCR was the method, and the copy in TCRdb shows in-frame clones only, minus some. The top ten hold about 6.9% of the sample, which has 200,000 to 250,000 clones, about 90% seen once. The source material was PBMCs or T cells enriched from blood (not recorded which). The receptors here all came from a young woman with acute COVID-19. Both conserved end residues are part of each CDR3. Fields, in order: J gene, D gene, V gene, clone size, CDR3 DNA, CDR3 protein. The D gene is left open where the match is weak. Not all rows give a size; the values are once, few, many and, for expanded clones, a class.

J: TRBJ2-2; D: .; V: TRBV10-3; size: .; DNA: TGTGCCATCAGTGGGACAGCGAACACCGGGGAGCTGTTTTTT; CDR3: CAISGTANTGELFF
J: TRBJ1-3; D: TRBD1; V: TRBV19; size: once; DNA: TGTGCCAGTAGCACAGGGGCGGGAAACACCATATATTTT; CDR3: CASSTGAGNTIYF
J: TRBJ2-5; D: TRBD2; V: TRBV5-1; size: .; DNA: TGCGCCAGCCCAAGACCAGTGACTAGCGGGGGGGCGGAGACCCAGTACTTC; CDR3: CASPRPVTSGGAETQYF
J: TRBJ1-6; D: .; V: TRBV7-8; size: .; DNA: TGTGCCAGCAGGGTTACTCGGACCGCGGGGAATTCACCCCTCCACTTT; CDR3: CASRVTRTAGNSPLHF
J: TRBJ1-2; D: TRBD1; V: TRBV6-6; size: .; DNA: TGTGCCAGCAGTCGAGACCGACAGGGGGCTAACTATGGCTACACCTTC; CDR3: CASSRDRQGANYGYTF
J: TRBJ1-1; D: TRBD1; V: TRBV5-5; size: .; DNA: TGTGCCAGCAGCCACATCCGGGACAGTCCCTTCGACACTGAAGCTTTCTTT; CDR3: CASSHIRDSPFDTEAFF
J: TRBJ1-2; D: .; V: TRBV28; size: .; DNA: TGTGCCAGCAGTTTAGCGGCTGCTGGCTACACCTTC; CDR3: CASSLAAAGYTF
J: TRBJ2-1; D: TRBD2; V: TRBV28; size: .; DNA: TGTGCCAGCAAGCTAGCGGGACAATACAATGAGCAGTTCTTC; CDR3: CASKLAGQYNEQFF
J: TRBJ2-1; D: TRBD2; V: TRBV6-2/TRBV6-3; size: .; DNA: TGTGCCAGCAGTTACCCCACTAGCGGTAGTCCCTACAATGAGCAGTTCTTC; CDR3: CASSYPTSGSPYNEQFF
J: TRBJ1-5; D: TRBD1; V: TRBV7-8; size: .; DNA: TGTGCCAGCGGATCCACGGGACAGGGCAATCAGCCCCAGCATTTT; CDR3: CASGSTGQGNQPQHF
J: TRBJ2-3; D: .; V: TRBV12-3/TRBV12-4; size: .; DNA: TGTGCCAGCAGTTTTAACGCGGCAGATACGCAGTATTTT; CDR3: CASSFNAADTQYF
J: TRBJ2-1; D: TRBD1; V: TRBV24-1; size: .; DNA: TGTGCCACCAGTGATACGCGGACAGGGAGCGATGAGCAGTTCTTC; CDR3: CATSDTRTGSDEQFF
J: TRBJ2-5; D: .; V: TRBV7-2; size: few; DNA: TGTGCCAGCAGCTTAAGCCCGGGGTTCAGGGAGACCCAGTACTTC; CDR3: CASSLSPGFRETQYF
J: TRBJ1-4; D: TRBD1; V: TRBV7-6; size: .; DNA: TGTGCCAGCAGCTTAGGAGACAGGGGGCAGTTGACTAATGAAAAACTGTTTTTT; CDR3: CASSLGDRGQLTNEKLFF
J: TRBJ2-7; D: .; V: TRBV7-2; size: .; DNA: TGTGCCAGCACCGGCGGGACAGCCTACGAGCAGTACTTC; CDR3: CASTGGTAYEQYF
J: TRBJ1-6; D: .; V: TRBV6-1; size: .; DNA: TGTGCCAGCAGTGAAGTTGTACACCCAAAGCCCCTCCACTTT; CDR3: CASSEVVHPKPLHF
J: TRBJ1-6; D: TRBD1; V: TRBV28; size: .; DNA: TGTGCCAGCAGACAAAACAGGGGAGGTGTAAGGTCACCCCTCCACTTT; CDR3: CASRQNRGGVRSPLHF
J: TRBJ1-2; D: .; V: TRBV7-9; size: .; DNA: TGTGCCAGCAGCTTAGCCCAAACAGGATCTGATGGCTACACCTTC; CDR3: CASSLAQTGSDGYTF
J: TRBJ2-5; D: TRBD2; V: TRBV2; size: .; DNA: TGTGCCAGCAGGGGGGGACTAGCGCAAGAGACCCAGTACTTC; CDR3: CASRGGLAQETQYF
J: TRBJ1-1; D: TRBD1; V: TRBV6-5; size: .; DNA: TGTGCCAGCATGCCGGGACAGGGCGTCTCCACTGAAGCTTTCTTT; CDR3: CASMPGQGVSTEAFF
J: TRBJ2-1; D: TRBD2; V: TRBV6-5; size: .; DNA: TGTGCCAGCAAAGCAGCCGGGGGGTCCTACAATGAGCAGTTCTTC; CDR3: CASKAAGGSYNEQFF
J: TRBJ1-5; D: TRBD1; V: TRBV6-5; size: .; DNA: TGTGCCAGCATTATGACAGGGAGACAGCCCCAGCATTTT; CDR3: CASIMTGRQPQHF
J: TRBJ2-5; D: .; V: TRBV2; size: .; DNA: TGTGCCAGCAGTGGGGCAGGGAAGAGACGAGAGACCCAGTACTTC; CDR3: CASSGAGKRRETQYF
J: TRBJ1-6; D: .; V: TRBV3-1/TRBV3-2; size: .; DNA: TGTGCCAGCAGCGAACGGAATTCACCCCTCCACTTT; CDR3: CASSERNSPLHF
J: TRBJ2-3; D: TRBD1; V: TRBV10-3; size: .; DNA: TGTGCCATCAGGGGAGAGGGGGCAGTCACAGATACGCAGTATTTT; CDR3: CAIRGEGAVTDTQYF
J: TRBJ1-5; D: TRBD1; V: TRBV4-1; size: .; DNA: TGCGCCAGCAGCCAAGATGAGACAGGGGGCAATCAGCCCCAGCATTTT; CDR3: CASSQDETGGNQPQHF
J: TRBJ2-3; D: TRBD1; V: TRBV9; size: .; DNA: TGTGCCAGCAGCGTAGGGACAGGGAGCGGCACAGATACGCAGTATTTT; CDR3: CASSVGTGSGTDTQYF
J: TRBJ1-2; D: TRBD1; V: TRBV3-1/TRBV3-2; size: .; DNA: TGTGCCAGCAGCCAAGGGGACAGGGGGGCTAATGGCTACACCTTC; CDR3: CASSQGDRGANGYTF
J: TRBJ2-7; D: TRBD1; V: TRBV3-1/TRBV3-2; size: .; DNA: TGTGCCAGCAGCCAAGATCCGGCAGGGGGTGCCTACGAGCAGTACTTC; CDR3: CASSQDPAGGAYEQYF
J: TRBJ2-1; D: .; V: TRBV9; size: .; DNA: TGTGCCAGCAGCGTAGAGACTCTCTCCTACAATGAGCAGTTCTTC; CDR3: CASSVETLSYNEQFF
J: TRBJ1-4; D: .; V: TRBV12-3/TRBV12-4; size: .; DNA: TGTGCCAGCAGTCTCGAGGATCCCGGAGAGCGGTTTTTT; CDR3: CASSLEDPGERFF
J: TRBJ1-6; D: .; V: TRBV9; size: .; DNA: TGTGCCAGCAGCGAGGACAGAGGCATCTCACCCCTCCACTTT; CDR3: CASSEDRGISPLHF
J: TRBJ1-2; D: .; V: TRBV2; size: .; DNA: TGTGCCAGCAGTATGGACCGAGCCTCGGGGGGCTACACCTTC; CDR3: CASSMDRASGGYTF
J: TRBJ1-1; D: .; V: TRBV6-5; size: .; DNA: TGTGCCAGCAGTTCGGGGGGGCCGCCTGACACTTTCTTT; CDR3: CASSSGGPPDTFF
J: TRBJ2-7; D: TRBD1; V: TRBV7-2; size: .; DNA: TGTGCCAGCAGCAGTTGGACAGGGTTGTACGAGCAGTACTTC; CDR3: CASSSWTGLYEQYF
J: TRBJ2-3; D: TRBD2; V: TRBV4-1; size: .; DNA: TGCGCCAGCAGCCAAGGACTAGCGGCCTATACGCAGTATTTT; CDR3: CASSQGLAAYTQYF
J: TRBJ2-1; D: TRBD2; V: TRBV24-1; size: .; DNA: TGTGCCACCAGTGATTCTAGCGGGAGGGACAATGAGCAGTTCTTC; CDR3: CATSDSSGRDNEQFF
J: TRBJ2-7; D: .; V: TRBV5-1; size: .; DNA: TGCGCCACCTCCAGGGGGACTTCCCCTTCCCCCTACGAGCAGTACTTC; CDR3: CATSRGTSPSPYEQYF
J: TRBJ1-2; D: TRBD1; V: TRBV18; size: .; DNA: TGTGCCAGCTCAACGGGACAGGGATTGAATGGCTACACCTTC; CDR3: CASSTGQGLNGYTF
J: TRBJ1-1; D: .; V: TRBV21-1; size: .; DNA: TGTGCCAGCAGCATTTGGGCCCACGTAAACACTGAAGCTTTCTTT; CDR3: CASSIWAHVNTEAFF
J: TRBJ2-7; D: TRBD1; V: TRBV3-1/TRBV3-2; size: .; DNA: TGTGCCAGCAGCCCCCTCGTGCGGACAGGGGACGGCAGAAGCTCCTACGAGCAGTACTTC; CDR3: CASSPLVRTGDGRSSYEQYF
J: TRBJ1-5; D: .; V: TRBV10-2; size: .; DNA: TGCGCCAGCACCGCATCGCCCGGTCAGCCCCAGCATTTT; CDR3: CASTASPGQPQHF
J: TRBJ1-3; D: TRBD1; V: TRBV7-3; size: .; DNA: TGTGCCAGCAGCTTAAGACAGGGAGCAGGAAACACCATATATTTT; CDR3: CASSLRQGAGNTIYF
J: TRBJ2-3; D: TRBD2; V: TRBV14; size: .; DNA: TGTGCCAGCAGCCGCGGGGGGGAGCTTGATACGCAGTATTTT; CDR3: CASSRGGELDTQYF
J: TRBJ2-2; D: .; V: TRBV19; size: few; DNA: TGTGCCAGTTCGGCCGGGGAGCTGTTTTTT; CDR3: CASSAGELFF
J: TRBJ1-1; D: .; V: TRBV4-1; size: .; DNA: TGCGCCAGCAGCCCCCTCCCCCCGGGATCGAACACTGAAGCTTTCTTT; CDR3: CASSPLPPGSNTEAFF
J: TRBJ2-3; D: TRBD2; V: TRBV27; size: .; DNA: TGTGCCAGCAGTTTACTAGCGGGCCTCACAGATACGCAGTATTTT; CDR3: CASSLLAGLTDTQYF
J: TRBJ2-7; D: .; V: TRBV15; size: .; DNA: TGTGCCACCAGCAGAGAAGCAGGGGGGCTACGCGAGCAGTACTTC; CDR3: CATSREAGGLREQYF
J: TRBJ2-4; D: .; V: TRBV4-3; size: .; DNA: TGCGCCAGCAGCCAAGTCCCTGGAGGAAACATTCAGTACTTC; CDR3: CASSQVPGGNIQYF
J: TRBJ1-2; D: TRBD1; V: TRBV6-5; size: .; DNA: TGTGCCAGCAGTTCCCTGATCCCGGACAGGGACTGCGGCTACACCTTC; CDR3: CASSSLIPDRDCGYTF
J: TRBJ2-1; D: TRBD2; V: TRBV27; size: .; DNA: TGTGCCAGCAGTCACCGGACTAGCGGGAGACACAATGAGCAGTTCTTC; CDR3: CASSHRTSGRHNEQFF
J: TRBJ2-1; D: TRBD2; V: TRBV4-1; size: medium-sized; DNA: TGCGCCAGCAGCCAATCGGGCGGGGGGGCCTACAATGAGCAGTTCTTC; CDR3: CASSQSGGGAYNEQFF
J: TRBJ1-2; D: TRBD1; V: TRBV6-1; size: .; DNA: TGTGCCAGCAGTGATTCGGGACAGGGATACGGCTACACCTTC; CDR3: CASSDSGQGYGYTF
J: TRBJ1-3; D: .; V: TRBV4-1; size: .; DNA: TGCGCCAGCAGCCACCCTAGTCACCACTCTGGAAACACCATATATTTT; CDR3: CASSHPSHHSGNTIYF